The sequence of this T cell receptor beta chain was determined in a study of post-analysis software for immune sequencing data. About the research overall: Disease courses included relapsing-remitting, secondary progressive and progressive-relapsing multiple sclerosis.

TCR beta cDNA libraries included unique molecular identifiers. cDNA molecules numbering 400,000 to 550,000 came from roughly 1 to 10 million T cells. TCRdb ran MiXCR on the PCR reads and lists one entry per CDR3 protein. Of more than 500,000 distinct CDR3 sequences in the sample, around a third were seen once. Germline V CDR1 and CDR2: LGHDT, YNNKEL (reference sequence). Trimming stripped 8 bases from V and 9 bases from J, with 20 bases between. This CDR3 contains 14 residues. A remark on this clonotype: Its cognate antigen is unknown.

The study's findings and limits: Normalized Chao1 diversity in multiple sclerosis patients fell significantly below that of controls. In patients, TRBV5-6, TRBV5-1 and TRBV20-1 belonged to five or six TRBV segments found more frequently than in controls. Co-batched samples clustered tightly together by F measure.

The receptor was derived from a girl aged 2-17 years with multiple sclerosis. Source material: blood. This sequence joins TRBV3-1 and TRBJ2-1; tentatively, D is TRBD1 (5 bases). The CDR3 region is CASERRGEYSEQFF. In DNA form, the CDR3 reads TGTGCCAGCGAGAGAAGGGGCGAGTATAGTGAGCAGTTCTTC.